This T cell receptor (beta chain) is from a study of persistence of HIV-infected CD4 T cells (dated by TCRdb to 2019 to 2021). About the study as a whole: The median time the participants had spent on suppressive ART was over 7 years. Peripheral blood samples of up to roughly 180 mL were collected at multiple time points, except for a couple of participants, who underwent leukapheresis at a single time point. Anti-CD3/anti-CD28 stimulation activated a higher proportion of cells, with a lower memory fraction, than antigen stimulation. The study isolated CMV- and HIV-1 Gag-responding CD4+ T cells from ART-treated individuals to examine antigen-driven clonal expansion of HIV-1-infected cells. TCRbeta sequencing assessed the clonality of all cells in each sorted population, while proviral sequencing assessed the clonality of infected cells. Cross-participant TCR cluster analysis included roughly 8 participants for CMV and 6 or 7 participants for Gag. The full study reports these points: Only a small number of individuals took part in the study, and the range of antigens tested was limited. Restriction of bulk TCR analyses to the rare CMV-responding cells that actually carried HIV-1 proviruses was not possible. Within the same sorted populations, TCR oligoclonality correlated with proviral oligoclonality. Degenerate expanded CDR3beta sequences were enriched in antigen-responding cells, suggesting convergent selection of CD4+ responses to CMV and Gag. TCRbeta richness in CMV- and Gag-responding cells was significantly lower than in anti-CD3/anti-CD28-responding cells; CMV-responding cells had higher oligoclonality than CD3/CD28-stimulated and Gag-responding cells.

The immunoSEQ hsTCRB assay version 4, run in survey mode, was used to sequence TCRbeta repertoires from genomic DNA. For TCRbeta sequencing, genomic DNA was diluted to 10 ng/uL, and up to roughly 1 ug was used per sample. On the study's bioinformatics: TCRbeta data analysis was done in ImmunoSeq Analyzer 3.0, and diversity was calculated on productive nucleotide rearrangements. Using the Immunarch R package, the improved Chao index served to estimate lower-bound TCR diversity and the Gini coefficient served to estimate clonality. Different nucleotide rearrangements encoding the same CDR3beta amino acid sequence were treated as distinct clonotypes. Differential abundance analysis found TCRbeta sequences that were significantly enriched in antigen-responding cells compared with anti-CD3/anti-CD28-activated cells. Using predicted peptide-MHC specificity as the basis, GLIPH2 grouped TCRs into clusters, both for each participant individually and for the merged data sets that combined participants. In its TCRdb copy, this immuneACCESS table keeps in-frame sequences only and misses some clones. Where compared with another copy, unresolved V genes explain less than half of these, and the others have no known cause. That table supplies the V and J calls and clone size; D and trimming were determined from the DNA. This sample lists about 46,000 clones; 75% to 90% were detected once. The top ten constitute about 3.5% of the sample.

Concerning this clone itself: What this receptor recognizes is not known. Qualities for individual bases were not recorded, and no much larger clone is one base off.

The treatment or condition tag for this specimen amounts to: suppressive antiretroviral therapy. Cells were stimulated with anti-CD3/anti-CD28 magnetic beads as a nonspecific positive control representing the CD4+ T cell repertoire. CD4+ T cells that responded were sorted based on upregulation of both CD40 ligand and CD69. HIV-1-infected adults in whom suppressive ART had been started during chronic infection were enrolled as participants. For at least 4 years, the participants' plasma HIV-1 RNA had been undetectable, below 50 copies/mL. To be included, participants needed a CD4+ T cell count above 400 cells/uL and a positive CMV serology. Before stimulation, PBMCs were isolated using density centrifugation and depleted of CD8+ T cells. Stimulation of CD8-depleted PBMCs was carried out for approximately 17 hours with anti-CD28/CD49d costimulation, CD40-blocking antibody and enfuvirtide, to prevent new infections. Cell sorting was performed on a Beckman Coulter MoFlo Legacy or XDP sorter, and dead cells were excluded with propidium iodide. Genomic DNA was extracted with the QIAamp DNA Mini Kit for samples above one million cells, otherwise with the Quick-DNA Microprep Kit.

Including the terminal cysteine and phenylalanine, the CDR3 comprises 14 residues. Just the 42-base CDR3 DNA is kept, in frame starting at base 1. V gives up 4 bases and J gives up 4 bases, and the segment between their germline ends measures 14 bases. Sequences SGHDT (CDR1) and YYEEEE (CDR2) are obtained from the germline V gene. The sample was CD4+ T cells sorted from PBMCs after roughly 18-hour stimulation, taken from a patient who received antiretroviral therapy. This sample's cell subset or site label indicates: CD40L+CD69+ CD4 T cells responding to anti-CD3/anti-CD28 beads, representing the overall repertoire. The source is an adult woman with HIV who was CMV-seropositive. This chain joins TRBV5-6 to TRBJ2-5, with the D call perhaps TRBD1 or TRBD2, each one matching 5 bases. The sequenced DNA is TGTGCCAGCAGCCCGCCTTCTGGGGGAGAGACCCAGTACTTC. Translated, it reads CASSPPSGGETQYF.